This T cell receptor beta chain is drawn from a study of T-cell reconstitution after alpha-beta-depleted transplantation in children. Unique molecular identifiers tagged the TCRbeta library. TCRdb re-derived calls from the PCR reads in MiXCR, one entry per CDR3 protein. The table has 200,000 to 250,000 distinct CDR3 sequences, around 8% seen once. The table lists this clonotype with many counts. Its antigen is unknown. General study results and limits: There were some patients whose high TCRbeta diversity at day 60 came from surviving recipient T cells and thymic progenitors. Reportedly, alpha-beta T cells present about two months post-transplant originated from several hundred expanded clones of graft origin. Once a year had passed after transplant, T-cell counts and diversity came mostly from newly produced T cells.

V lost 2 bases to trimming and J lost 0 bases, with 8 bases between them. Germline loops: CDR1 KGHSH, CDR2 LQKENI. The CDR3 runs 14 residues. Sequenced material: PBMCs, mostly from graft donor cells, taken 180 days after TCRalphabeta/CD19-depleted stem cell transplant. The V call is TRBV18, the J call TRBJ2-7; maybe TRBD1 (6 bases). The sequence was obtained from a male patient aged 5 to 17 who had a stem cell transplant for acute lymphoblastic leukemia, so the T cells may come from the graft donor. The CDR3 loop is CASSPGTYSYEQYF. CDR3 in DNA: TGTGCCAGCTCACCAGGGACATACTCCTACGAGCAGTACTTC.